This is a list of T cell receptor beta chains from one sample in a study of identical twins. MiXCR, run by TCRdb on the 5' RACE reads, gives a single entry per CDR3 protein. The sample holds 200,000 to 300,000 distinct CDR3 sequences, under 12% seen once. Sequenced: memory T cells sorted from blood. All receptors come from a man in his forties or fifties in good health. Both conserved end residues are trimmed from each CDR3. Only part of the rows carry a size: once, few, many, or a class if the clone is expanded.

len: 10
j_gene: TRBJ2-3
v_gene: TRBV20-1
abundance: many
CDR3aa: SAHTPPDTQY

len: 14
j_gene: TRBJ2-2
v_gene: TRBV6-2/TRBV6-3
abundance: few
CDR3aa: ASSFVIAGDPGELF

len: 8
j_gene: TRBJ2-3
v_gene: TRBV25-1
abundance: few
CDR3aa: ASKTGNRC

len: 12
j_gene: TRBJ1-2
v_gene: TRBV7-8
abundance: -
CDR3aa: ASSLNRKDYGYT

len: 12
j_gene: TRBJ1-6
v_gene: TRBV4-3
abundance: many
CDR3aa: ASSQGQTNSPLH

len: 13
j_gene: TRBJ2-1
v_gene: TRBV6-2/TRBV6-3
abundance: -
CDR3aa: ASSYRDRTYNEQF

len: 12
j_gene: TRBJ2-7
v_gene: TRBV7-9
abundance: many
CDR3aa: ASSLGQGIYEQY

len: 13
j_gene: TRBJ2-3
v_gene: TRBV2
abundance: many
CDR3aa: ASSESPGTRDTQY

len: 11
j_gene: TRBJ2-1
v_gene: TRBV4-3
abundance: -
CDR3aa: ASSQEKWAEQF

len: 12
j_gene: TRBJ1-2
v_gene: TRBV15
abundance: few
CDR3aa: ATSNRGQDYGYT

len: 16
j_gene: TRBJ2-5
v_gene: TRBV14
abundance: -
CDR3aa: ASSQTSWTSGREETQY

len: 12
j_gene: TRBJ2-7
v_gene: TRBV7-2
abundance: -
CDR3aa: ASSIRQGFHEQY

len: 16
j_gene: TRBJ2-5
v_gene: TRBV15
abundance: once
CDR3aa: ATSRGPASGRYQETQY

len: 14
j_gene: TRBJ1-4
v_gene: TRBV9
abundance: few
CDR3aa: ASSGRPGTTGEKLF

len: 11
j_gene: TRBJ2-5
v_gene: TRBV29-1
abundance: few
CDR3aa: SADGGRQETQY

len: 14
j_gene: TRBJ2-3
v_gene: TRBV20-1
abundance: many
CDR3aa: SASAASGGPWDTQY

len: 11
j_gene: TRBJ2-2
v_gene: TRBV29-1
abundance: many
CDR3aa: SVVEVNTGELF

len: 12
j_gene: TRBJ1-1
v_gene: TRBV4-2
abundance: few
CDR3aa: ASSQERVNTEAF

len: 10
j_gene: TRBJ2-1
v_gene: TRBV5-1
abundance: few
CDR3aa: ASSVQRDEQF

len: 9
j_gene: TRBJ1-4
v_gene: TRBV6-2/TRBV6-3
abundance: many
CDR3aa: ASRIAEKLF

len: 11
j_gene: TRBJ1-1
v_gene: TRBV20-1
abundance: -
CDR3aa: SARDPGGTEAF

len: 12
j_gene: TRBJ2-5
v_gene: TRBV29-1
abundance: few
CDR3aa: SVEQGPGQETQY

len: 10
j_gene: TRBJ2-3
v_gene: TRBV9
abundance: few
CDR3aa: ASSALTDTQY

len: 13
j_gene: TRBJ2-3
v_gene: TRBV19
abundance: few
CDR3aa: ASSMTGSVRDTQY

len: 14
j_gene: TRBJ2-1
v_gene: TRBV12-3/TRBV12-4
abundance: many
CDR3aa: ASSLLAGNLYNEQF

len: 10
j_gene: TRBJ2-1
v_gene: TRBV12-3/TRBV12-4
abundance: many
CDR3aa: ASTLSSDEQF

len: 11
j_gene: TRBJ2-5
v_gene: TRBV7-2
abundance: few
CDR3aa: ASSHLGQETQY

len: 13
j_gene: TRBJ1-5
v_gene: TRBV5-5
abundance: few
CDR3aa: ASSLEGGPDQPQH

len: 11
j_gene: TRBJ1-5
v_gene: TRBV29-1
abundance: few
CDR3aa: SVTGLDGQPQH

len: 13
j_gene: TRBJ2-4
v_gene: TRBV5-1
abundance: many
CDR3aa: ASSLAESVPNIQY

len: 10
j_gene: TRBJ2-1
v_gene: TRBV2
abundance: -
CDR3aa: ASSERRLAVF

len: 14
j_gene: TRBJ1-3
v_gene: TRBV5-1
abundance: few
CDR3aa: ASSLAPGDSGNTIY

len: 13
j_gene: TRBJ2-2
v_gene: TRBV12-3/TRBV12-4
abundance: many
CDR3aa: ASSPPSGRAGELF

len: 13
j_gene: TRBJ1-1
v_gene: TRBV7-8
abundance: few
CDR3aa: ASSPNYRYEGEAF

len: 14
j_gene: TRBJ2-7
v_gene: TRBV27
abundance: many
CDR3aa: ASSLLRGNGLYEQY

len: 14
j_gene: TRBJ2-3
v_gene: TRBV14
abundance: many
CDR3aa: ASSQGLTLYTDTQY

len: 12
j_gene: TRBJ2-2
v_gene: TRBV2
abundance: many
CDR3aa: ASSGAGNTGELF

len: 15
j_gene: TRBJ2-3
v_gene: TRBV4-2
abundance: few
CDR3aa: ASSQAWAGGSTDTQY

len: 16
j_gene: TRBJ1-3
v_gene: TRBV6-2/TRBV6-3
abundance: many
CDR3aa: ASRIARDRSISGNTIY

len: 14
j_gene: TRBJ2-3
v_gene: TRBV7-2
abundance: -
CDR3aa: ASSQKVAGGPDTQY

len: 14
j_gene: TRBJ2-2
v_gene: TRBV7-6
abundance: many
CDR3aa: ASSQGTGGITGELF

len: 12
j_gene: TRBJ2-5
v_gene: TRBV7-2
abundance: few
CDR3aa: ASSLGVHSETQY

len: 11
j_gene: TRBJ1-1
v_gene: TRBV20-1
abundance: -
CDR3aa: SALKVYLTEAF

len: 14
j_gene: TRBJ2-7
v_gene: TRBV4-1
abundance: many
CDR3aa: ASSRSGTGDPYEQY

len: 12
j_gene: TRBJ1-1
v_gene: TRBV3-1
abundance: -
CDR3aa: ASSQDGLNPEAF

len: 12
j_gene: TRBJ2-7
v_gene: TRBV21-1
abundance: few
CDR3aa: ASSNSGSSYEQY

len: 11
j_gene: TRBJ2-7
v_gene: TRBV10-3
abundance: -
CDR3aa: ATNRPQSYEQY

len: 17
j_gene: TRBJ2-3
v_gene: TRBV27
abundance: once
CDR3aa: ASSATSGGLLGFTDTQY

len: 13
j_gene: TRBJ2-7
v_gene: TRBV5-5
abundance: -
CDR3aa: ASREGSMSSYEQY

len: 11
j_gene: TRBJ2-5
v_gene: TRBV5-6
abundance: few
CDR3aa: ASSPGLSETQY

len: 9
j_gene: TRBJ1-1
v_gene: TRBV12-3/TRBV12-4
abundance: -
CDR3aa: ATTVNTEAF

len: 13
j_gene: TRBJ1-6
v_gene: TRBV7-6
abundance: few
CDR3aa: ASSSRTVGNSPLH

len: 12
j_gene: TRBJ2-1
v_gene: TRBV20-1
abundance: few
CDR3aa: SANGDGDWGEQF

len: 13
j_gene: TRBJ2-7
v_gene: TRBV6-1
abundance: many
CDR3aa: ASRLRGGVTYEQY

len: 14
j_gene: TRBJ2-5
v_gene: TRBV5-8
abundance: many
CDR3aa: ASSLTRDRGTETQY